The source of this T cell receptor (beta chain) is a study of T cells in Graves' hyperthyroidism and ophthalmopathy. Template material for amplifying TCR beta CDR3 regions consisted of RNA transcripts. With the HTBI primer set, the TCR CDR3 went through a first round of RT-PCR. A single record per CDR3 protein comes from TCRdb applying MiXCR to the multiplex PCR reads. The data show approximately 720,000 distinct CDR3 sequences, roughly a sixth seen once. Unmatched junction bases numbered 4, after V lost 0 bases and J lost 4 bases. The CDR3 loop spans 16 amino acids. Looked up from germline, CDR1 is ENHRY and CDR2 is SYGVKD.

The chain uses TRBV10-3 and TRBJ1-5; 9 bases align to TRBD1. This sequence was found in a woman aged 50 to 65 with Graves' hyperthyroidism that later progressed to Graves' ophthalmopathy. The sample consisted of blood. CDR3: CAISESTGGINQPQHF. The CDR3 nucleotides read TGTGCCATCAGTGAGTCGACAGGGGGAATTAATCAGCCCCAGCATTTT.